This TCR beta chain is from a study of neurological immune-mediated disorders (dated by TCRdb to between 2018 and 2020). Some background on the complete study: The study compared peripheral blood TCR-beta repertoires of HTLV-I-associated myelopathy (HAM/TSP) patients, multiple sclerosis patients and healthy controls using UMI-based sequencing. The cohort included around 70 subjects: some 15 with HAM/TSP, about 34 with multiple sclerosis, and around 20 healthy controls. Longitudinal HAM/TSP donors and healthy donors each had 3 time-points at intervals of roughly 3-40 months. Alongside PBMC samples, the set of more than 85 TCR-beta libraries contained longitudinal samples, technical triplicates, and paired CD4+ and CD8+ T-cell subsets that had been sorted.

Taken with the paper, the label for time point translates to: longitudinal time-point 1 (baseline). Unsorted PBMC libraries were generated from 2 million PBMCs stored in RNAlater at -80 °C until RNA extraction. Peripheral blood was subjected to Ficoll-Hypaque density gradient centrifugation to isolate PBMCs, which were then cryopreserved in liquid nitrogen. Overall results and qualifications from the work: No identical CDR3 amino acid sequences were found to be shared among expanded clones across subjects, suggesting that TCR-beta repertoires were private in all groups. TCR clonal expansion was greatest in HAM/TSP patients and smallest in MS patients, who ranked below even healthy controls.

There are many counts of this clonotype. No antigen is known for it. Within one base of it there is no much larger clone, and no base qualities were kept. cDNA was synthesized by template-switch 5'RACE using a primer with a 10-nucleotide random unique molecular identifier that tagged each TCR transcript. Each sequencing run produced over 200 million TCR-beta sequences covering 15-18 subjects. The RNeasy kit was used for extraction of total RNA. The KAPA Real-time Library Amplification kit was used to amplify TCR-beta VDJ regions with primers for the TCR constant region and the 5'RACE anchor. A first PCR added sample indexes and Illumina adaptors, and a second PCR then raised library yield. After Ampure bead purification, the roughly 650 bp TCR product was size-selected on a 2% E-gel SizeSelection system. Before pooling, libraries had their quality checked on a Bioanalyzer, their concentration measured with Qubit, and their quantity determined with the Kapa Library Quantification kit. Libraries were sequenced paired-end 2 x 150 bp on an Illumina HiSeq 2500. To increase sequence diversity, about 25-31% phiX was spiked into each library pool. Under the source paper's analysis protocol: The UMI-based MiGEC pipeline processed quality-filtered reads and removed over 85% of raw TCR sequences during error correction. IMGT germline references were used for alignment of VDJ genes, and clonotypes were defined by a unique CDR3 amino acid sequence together with V-J genes. Clonal expansion, Shannon diversity, and CDR3 relatedness (CalcPairwiseDistances, ClusterSamples) were evaluated with VDJtools, and phylogenetic trees were built with CLCbio workbench. Expanded clones were defined as having at least 8 unique UMIs, based on coefficient-of-variation modelling across technical triplicates. TCRdb reanalyzed the raw reads on its own, using fastp at Q25 for trimming and MiXCR for clone calling, and kept in-frame beta chains. All rows with the same CDR3 protein become a single entry with the most common DNA and genes. Here the V and J calls rest on TCRdb's processing, not on the authors' analysis. The sample table shows over 55,000 distinct CDR3 sequences, and approximately 11% are seen once. Jointly, the top ten make up about 6.3% of the sample.

The CDR3 holds 14 amino acids from the cysteine to the phenylalanine. The sequence is cut down to CDR3 DNA, 42 bases in frame from base 1. The CDR1 and CDR2 encoded by the germline V gene are WSHSY and SAAADI. Relative to germline, V is missing 0 bases and J is missing 7 bases, with 2 bases of the junction outside any gene match. Material: PBMCs. The rearranged segments are TRBV10-2 and TRBJ2-1, with TRBD1 matching 8 junction bases. The receptor was derived from a male donor with HTLV-1-associated myelopathy (HAM/TSP). The nucleotides are TGCGCCAGCAGTGAGTCGACAGGGGTGAATGAGCAGTTCTTC. Its amino acids are CASSESTGVNEQFF.